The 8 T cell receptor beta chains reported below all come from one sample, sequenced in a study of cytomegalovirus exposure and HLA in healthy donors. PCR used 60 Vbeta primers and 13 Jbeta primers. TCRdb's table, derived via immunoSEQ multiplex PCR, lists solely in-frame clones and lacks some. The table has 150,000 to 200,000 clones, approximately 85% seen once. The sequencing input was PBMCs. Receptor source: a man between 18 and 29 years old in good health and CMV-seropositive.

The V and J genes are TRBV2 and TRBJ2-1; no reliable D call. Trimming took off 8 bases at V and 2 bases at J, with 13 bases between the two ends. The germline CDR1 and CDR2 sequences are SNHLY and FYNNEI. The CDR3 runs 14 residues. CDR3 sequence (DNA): TGTGCCAGCCAACAAGAAAAAGCCTACAATGAGCAGTTCTTC. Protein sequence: CASQQEKAYNEQFF.

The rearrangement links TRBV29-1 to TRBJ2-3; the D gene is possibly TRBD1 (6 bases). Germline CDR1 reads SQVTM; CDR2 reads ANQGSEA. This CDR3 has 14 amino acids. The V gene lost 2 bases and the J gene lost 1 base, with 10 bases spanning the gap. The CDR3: CSVELGARTDTQYF. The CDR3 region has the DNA TGCAGCGTTGAACTGGGGGCCCGCACAGATACGCAGTATTTT.

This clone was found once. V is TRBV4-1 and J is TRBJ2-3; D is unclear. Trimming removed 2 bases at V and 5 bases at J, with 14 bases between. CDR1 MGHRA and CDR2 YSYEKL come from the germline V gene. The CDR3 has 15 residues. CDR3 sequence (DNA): TGCGCCAGCAGCCAATATTTCCAGGTTGGAGATACGCAGTATTTT. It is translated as CASSQYFQVGDTQYF.

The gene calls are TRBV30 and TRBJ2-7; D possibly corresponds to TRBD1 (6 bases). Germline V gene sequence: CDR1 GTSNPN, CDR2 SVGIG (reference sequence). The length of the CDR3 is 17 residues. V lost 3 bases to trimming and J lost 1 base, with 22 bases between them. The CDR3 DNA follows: TGTGCCTGGAGACCGACCACCGGGACACACCCATCCTACGAGCAGTACTTC. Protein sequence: CAWRPTTGTHPSYEQYF. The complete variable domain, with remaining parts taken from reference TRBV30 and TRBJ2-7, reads SQTIHQWPATLVQPVGSPLSLECTVEGTSNPNLYWYRQAAGRGLQLLFYSVGIGQISSEVPQNLSASRPQDRQFILSSKKLLLSDSGFYLCAWRPTTGTHPSYEQYFGPGTRLTVT.

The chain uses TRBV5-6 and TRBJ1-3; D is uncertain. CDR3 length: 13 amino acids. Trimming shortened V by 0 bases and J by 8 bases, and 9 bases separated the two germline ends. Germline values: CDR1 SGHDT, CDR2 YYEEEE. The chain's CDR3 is CASSLALRDTIYF. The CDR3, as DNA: TGTGCCAGCAGCTTGGCCTTGAGGGACACCATATATTTT.

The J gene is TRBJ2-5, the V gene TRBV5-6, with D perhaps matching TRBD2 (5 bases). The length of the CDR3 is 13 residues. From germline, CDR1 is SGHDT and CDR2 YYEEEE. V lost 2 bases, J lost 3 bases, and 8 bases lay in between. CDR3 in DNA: TGTGCCAGCAGCTTTAGCGTCGAAGAGACCCAGTACTTC. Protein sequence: CASSFSVEETQYF.

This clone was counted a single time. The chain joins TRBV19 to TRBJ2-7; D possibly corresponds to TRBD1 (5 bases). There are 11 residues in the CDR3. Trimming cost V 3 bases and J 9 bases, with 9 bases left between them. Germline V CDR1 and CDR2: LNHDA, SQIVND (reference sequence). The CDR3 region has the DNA TGTGCCAGTAGTATCGGACACCTGCAGTACTTC. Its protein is CASSIGHLQYF.

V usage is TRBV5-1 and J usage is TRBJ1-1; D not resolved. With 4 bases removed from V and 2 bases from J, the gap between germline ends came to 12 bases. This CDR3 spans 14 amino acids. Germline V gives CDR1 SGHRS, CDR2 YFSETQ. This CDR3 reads CASSPGPGNTEAFF. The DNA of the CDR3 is TGCGCCAGCAGCCCAGGCCCTGGCAACACTGAAGCTTTCTTT.